Given below is one T cell receptor beta chain in context. Its recognized antigen is unknown. Base qualities are missing; no much larger clone stands one base away. Library prep was done by the immunoSEQ multiplex PCR assay. For the multiplex PCR, a mixture combining 60 forward primers for TCR Vbeta segments and 13 reverse primers for TCR Jbeta segments was used. A multiplex PCR assay on genomic DNA amplified the CDR3 region of rearranged TCR beta genes. Amplified TCR beta libraries were sequenced as 87-base-pair reads on the Illumina HiSeq System. Under the source paper's analysis protocol: A later analysis tallied some 79 million unique TCR beta chains across the roughly 610 repertoires, and roughly 11 million of those chains were shared by two or more donors. To remove PCR and sequencing errors, raw reads were error-corrected and collapsed into unique sequences using a nearest-neighbor algorithm that merged closely related sequences. To assign V, D and J gene segments, CDR3 sequences were aligned to IMGT reference sequences. For a sequence to be retained, a match of at least six nucleotides was required to both a V gene segment and a J gene segment. Rearrangements were called productive when the CDR3 lacked stop codons and stayed in frame with V and J; all others were non-productive. CDR3 was defined by IMGT convention, running from the second conserved V-encoded cysteine to the conserved J-encoded phenylalanine. Sequences without an unambiguous match to a single V gene segment were excluded from the earlier analysis of several hundred of the donors. In an earlier analysis of approximately 500 of the donors, a V segment was called functional when productive rearrangements were above 56.7%, and segregating when the standard deviation between donors exceeded 5%. A statistical classification framework was built to diagnose cytomegalovirus status from the catalog of TCR beta chain sequences. In a later analysis, TCR nucleotide sequences were compared against IMGT/GENE-DB human TR gene sequences so that V and J genes could be assigned. A later analysis assigned CDR3 sequences and most-parsimonious VDJ recombination scenarios with the TCRdist pipeline. In a later analysis, each TCR beta chain was defined by its CDR3 amino acid sequence together with its V-gene family, and reads lacking a unique V-gene family were excluded. To address suspected cross-contamination and a sequencing artifact, a later analysis removed under 600 highly shared, low-generation-probability nucleotide sequences. For each public chain, a later analysis derived a clonal expansion index from normalized ranks of inferred template counts within each repertoire. In a later analysis, generation probabilities were computed with a VDJ recombination model fitted to out-of-frame rearrangements, and the resulting probabilities were checked against IGoR. In a later analysis, TCR-TCR, TCR-HLA and TCR-CMV co-occurrence was scored with hypergeometric tests, and a repertoire-size bias correction was applied to TCR pairs. A later analysis estimated false discovery rates by permuting HLA or CMV assignments 20 times. In a later analysis, co-occurring TCRs were grouped using DBSCAN, and TCRdist sequence similarity was added for clustering within HLA-allele-positive subsets. Co-occurrence clustering excluded repertoires with fewer than 30,000 or more than 120,000 public chains, plus five with anomalous nucleotide sharing. TCRdb limited this immuneACCESS table to in-frame rearrangements with V and J called. A share of clones is missing; checked studies link under half to unresolved V genes, and the rest is unexplained. V, J and clone size derive from that table, while D and trimming were established from the DNA sequence. Counted in this sample were roughly 120,000 clones; about 80% of them appeared once. The ten most abundant clones make up 0.95% to 1.1% of the sample.

This sample was included in a study of cytomegalovirus exposure and HLA in healthy donors listed by TCRdb under 2017. Concerning the study at large: In an earlier analysis of 550 to 750 of the donors, 250 to 300 Gb of sequence data and 90 million to 130 million unique TCR beta sequences from 180 million or so T cells were reported. Approximately 330 gigabases of sequencing data and around 90 million unique TCR sequences made up an early release that covered several hundred HLA-typed donors. Of the approximately 370 genotyped donors, 80% to 90% were placed in the genetic ancestry cluster associated with self-reported Caucasian donors. The study aimed to test whether signatures of past pathogen exposure could be identified by cataloging public T cell receptors. The study profiled the T cell repertoires of about 720 subjects by immunosequencing and related them to cytomegalovirus serostatus. Besides the first cohort of approximately 670 subjects, a separate validation cohort made up of 120 different subjects was used. High-throughput TCR immunosequencing, statistical association of individual TCRs with disease status, and machine learning were combined to predict cytomegalovirus infection status. A later analysis re-analyzed previously published TCR beta repertoires from roughly 690 donors and added high-resolution HLA genotyping to study TCR occurrence patterns. The later analysis used no new phenotypic data to find candidate immune exposures, relying instead on TCR beta sequences and their occurrence across donors. In an earlier analysis of 587 of the donors, high-throughput TCR beta sequencing was used to judge whether each TCR beta V gene segment behaved as functional or pseudogenic. Donor age, sex, ethnicity and CMV serostatus were compiled together with the repertoire data. In a later genetic analysis, genome-wide SNP genotypes for about 55% of the roughly 670 donors were used, and that subset was treated as a discovery cohort. Every repertoire in the discovery cohort had been generated on one and the same sequencing platform. Class I and class II HLA loci were covered by the typing at four-digit resolution. The number of typed donors differed by locus: about 620-630 for A, B, C, DRB1 and DQB1; 500 to 550 for DQA1; approximately 610 for DPA1; and about 450 for DPB1. Four or five DR-DQ haplotypes were handled as single units for association and clustering because linkage in the cohort was strong. Among approximately 370 genotyped donors of the cohort, an average of around 240,000 unique TCR beta nucleotide sequences was sequenced per donor, of which about 18% were non-productive.

General conclusions and limits of the study: Some IMGT-functional V segments, including TRBV6-2 and TRBV6-3, could not be distinguished by the 87-base-pair reads and were therefore excluded. In a later analysis, several top co-occurrence clusters were reported to appear linked to parvovirus B19, influenza, CMV and Epstein-Barr virus. Immune exposure information for the cohort was limited to CMV serostatus. Compared with equally common non-associated chains, HLA-associated TCR beta chains in a later analysis were more clonally expanded and had lower generation probabilities. Linkage disequilibrium might explain the correlated functional status among segregating V segments, but an unknown experimental factor could not be excluded. Broadly in line with IMGT annotations, most TCR beta V segments showed up in productive rearrangements about 90% or about 30% of the time in an earlier analysis of about 500 of the donors. Assigning TCR associations to individual alleles was difficult when HLA alleles, especially DR and DQ, strongly co-occurred. While some public TCRs were present in many individuals, most TCR sequences turned up only very rarely across donors. According to a later analysis, most CMV-associated TCR beta chains appeared to be HLA-restricted, and the HLA associations seemed to be driven largely by CMV exposure. In this cohort, only TCR beta chains were sequenced, and detectable features were limited by the absence of alpha or paired-chain data. In the study, 150 to 200 TCR beta chains were listed as associated with cytomegalovirus. Roughly uniform sequencing depth across donors was assumed in presence/absence analyses, although this assumption may not hold. In a later analysis, the rate of TCR association differed among HLA loci, with DRB1 alleles having the most associated TCRs and HLA-C alleles having the fewest. V-gene and J-gene trimming of TCR beta chains was associated with a missense DCLRE1C variant in a later genetic analysis, and the association was replicated in an independent cohort. HLA typing was unavailable for some donors at each locus, so association tests used only the typed subset. According to the authors, the approach could potentially be generalized to other disease states and immunological phenotypes. In a later genetic analysis, fewer N-insertions in productive TCRs were reported among donors in an Asian-associated ancestry cluster than the approximately 670-donor mean. In both the original and validation cohorts, the classifier was reported to diagnose cytomegalovirus status with high specificity and sensitivity. A later analysis associated 15,000 to 20,000 TCR beta sequences with specific HLA alleles at a false discovery rate of 0.05. Three of the identified cytomegalovirus-associated TCR beta chains were confirmed in vitro to be specific for cytomegalovirus antigens. A further reported finding was that TCR beta sequences accurately predicted the HLA-A and HLA-B alleles for most subjects in the first cohort. The sequencing pipeline was judged likely to have produced a cluster of highly shared sequence variants as a technical artifact. About 17 rarely observed V segments, including chromosome 9 orphons, were excluded from the earlier analysis of some 590 of the donors because counts were too low.

In total, over 600 healthy bone marrow donors made up the cohort. Cohort members were all nominally healthy when sampled, although unrecorded immune exposures were likely present. Of the roughly 620 cohort members, almost 300 had positive CMV serostatus and fewer than 450 had negative CMV serostatus, and CMV serostatus was not recorded for the donor. Every donor gave a peripheral blood sample, and the peripheral blood mononuclear cells from that sample were used for TCR beta sequencing. Genomic DNA was extracted from the blood cell samples with the Qiagen DNeasy Blood Extraction Kit. Trimming at the junction amounts to 6 bases on V and 3 bases on J, and the germline ends lie 24 bases apart. The germline V gene (reference sequence) provides CDR1 LNHDA and CDR2 SQIVND. The CDR3 goes from the cysteine to the phenylalanine over 19 residues. The DNA shown is the 57-base CDR3, in frame from base 1.

Sequences were obtained from PBMCs. The rearranged chain carries TRBV19 and TRBJ2-6; the D gene is unclear. This sequence originates from a human donor in good health. The nucleotide sequence reads as follows: TGTGCCAGTAGCTACTCGTTCCTCGGCACCCGAGGTGGGGCCAACGTCCTGACTTTC. This is translated as CASSYSFLGTRGGANVLTF.